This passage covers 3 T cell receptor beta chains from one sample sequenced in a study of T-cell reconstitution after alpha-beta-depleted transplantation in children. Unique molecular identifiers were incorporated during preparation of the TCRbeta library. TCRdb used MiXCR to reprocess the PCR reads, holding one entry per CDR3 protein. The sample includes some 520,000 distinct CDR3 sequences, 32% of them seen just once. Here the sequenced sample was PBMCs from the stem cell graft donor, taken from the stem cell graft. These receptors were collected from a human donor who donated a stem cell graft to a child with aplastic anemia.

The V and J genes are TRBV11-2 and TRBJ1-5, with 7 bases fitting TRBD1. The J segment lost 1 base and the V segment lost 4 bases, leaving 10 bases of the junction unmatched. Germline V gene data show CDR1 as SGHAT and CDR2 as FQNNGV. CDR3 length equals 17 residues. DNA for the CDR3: TGTGCCAGCAGCTCCGTCACAGACAGGGACAGCAATCAGCCCCAGCATTTT. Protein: CASSSVTDRDSNQPQHF. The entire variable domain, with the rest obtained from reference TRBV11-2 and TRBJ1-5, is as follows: EAGVAQSPRYKIIEKRQSVAFWCNPISGHATLYWYQQILGQGPKLLIQFQNNGVVDDSQLPKDRFSAERLKGVDSTLKIQPAKLEDSAVYLCASSSVTDRDSNQPQHFGDGTRLSIL.

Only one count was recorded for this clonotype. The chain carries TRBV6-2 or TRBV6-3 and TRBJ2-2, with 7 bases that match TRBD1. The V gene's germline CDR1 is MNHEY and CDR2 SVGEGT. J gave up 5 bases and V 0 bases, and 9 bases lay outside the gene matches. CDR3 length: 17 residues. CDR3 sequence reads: CASSYSIAKGATGELFF. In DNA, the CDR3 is TGTGCCAGCAGTTACTCGATCGCAAAGGGGGCTACCGGGGAGCTGTTTTTT.

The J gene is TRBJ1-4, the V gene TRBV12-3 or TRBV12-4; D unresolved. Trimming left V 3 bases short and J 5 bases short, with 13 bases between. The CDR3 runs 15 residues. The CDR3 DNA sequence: TGTGCCAGCAGTTTCAGTTACCAAAGCAATGAAAAACTGTTTTTT. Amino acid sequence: CASSFSYQSNEKLFF.